Shown below are 7 T cell receptor beta chains from a single sample sequenced in a study of identifying expanded T cells in peripheral blood. This table comes from immunoSEQ multiplex PCR, and its TCRdb copy is limited to in-frame clones, with some not included. This table has some 100,000 clones, 80% to 90% appearing once. Sequences were obtained from blood. These TCRs come from a person aged 18 to 75 in good health.

This chain links TRBV7-3 with TRBJ1-4; no clear D. Trimming pared 5 bases from V and 6 bases from J, leaving 10 bases between. CDR1 and CDR2 from the germline V gene are SGHTA and FQGTGA. The CDR3 loop spans 13 amino acids. The CDR3 bases are TGTGCCAGCAGCCCCCAGTCTGATGAAAAACTGTTTTTT. This translates into CASSPQSDEKLFF.

This clone was observed a handful of times. The chain recombines TRBV6-4 with TRBJ2-1; 15 bases are shared with TRBD2. CDR3 length equals 15 residues. The J segment lost 8 bases and the V segment lost 2 bases, leaving 1 base of the junction unmatched. The V gene's germline CDR1 is MRHNA and CDR2 SNTAGT. CDR3: CASSDGLAGGHEQFF. As DNA, the CDR3 is TGTGCCAGCAGTGACGGACTAGCGGGGGGGCATGAGCAGTTCTTC.

The chain recombines TRBV10-1 with TRBJ2-5, with TRBD1 as a possible D gene (6 bases). The CDR3 has 13 residues. Germline CDR1 reads WNHNN; CDR2 reads SYGVQD (reference sequence). V was cut by 1 base and J by 5 bases, with 8 bases left in between. For the CDR3, the DNA is TGCGCCAGCAGTGAGTACAGGGACGAGACCCAGTACTTC. As protein: CASSEYRDETQYF.

The chain joins TRBV30 to TRBJ2-1; 10 bases are a match to TRBD2. The CDR3 consists of 14 residues. CDR1 and CDR2 (germline): GTSNPN, SVGIG (reference sequence). The V gene end was trimmed by 2 bases and the J gene end by 6 bases; junction bases not matched to a gene: 4. CDR3 loop: CAWSQLAGRNEQFF. The CDR3 nucleotides are TGTGCCTGGAGTCAACTAGCGGGGCGCAATGAGCAGTTCTTC. The complete variable domain, with remaining parts taken from reference TRBV30 and TRBJ2-1, reads SQTIHQWPATLVQPVGSPLSLECTVEGTSNPNLYWYRQAAGRGLQLLFYSVGIGQISSEVPQNLSASRPQDRQFILSSKKLLLSDSGFYLCAWSQLAGRNEQFFGPGTRLTVL.

This clone showed up just once. V usage is TRBV5-1 and J usage is TRBJ2-1, with D maybe TRBD2 (6 bases). CDR1 is SGHRS, CDR2 YFSETQ, per germline. This CDR3 region has 16 residues. The V gene lost 0 bases and the J gene lost 5 bases, with 15 bases spanning the gap. The DNA of the CDR3 is TGCGCCAGCAGCTTGGCCGGGCGGGGAAGCCACAATGAGCAGTTCTTC. This codes for CASSLAGRGSHNEQFF.

The V gene is TRBV9, the J gene TRBJ1-2; D is uncertain. The CDR3 extends over 12 amino acids. The germline CDR1 and CDR2 sequences are SGDLS and YYNGEE. V lost 3 bases, J lost 5 bases, and 8 bases lay in between. In DNA form, the CDR3 reads TGTGCCAGCAGCGAGCCTGGGTATGGCTACACCTTC. This encodes CASSEPGYGYTF.

This clone came up once. The rearrangement joins TRBV7-2 to TRBJ1-1; 7 positions match TRBD1. Per germline, CDR1 SGHTA and CDR2 FQGNSA. V lost 1 base and J lost 6; bases outside the gene matches: 8. The length of the CDR3 is 15 residues. The chain's CDR3 is CASSLVRGTGAEAFF. The CDR3 nucleotides read TGTGCCAGCAGCTTAGTAAGGGGAACAGGGGCTGAAGCTTTCTTT. Filled out from reference TRBV7-2 and TRBJ1-1, the complete variable domain reads GAGVSQSPSNKVTEKGKDVELRCDPISGHTALYWYRQSLGQGLEFLIYFQGNSAPDKSGLPSDRFSAERTGGSVSTLTIQRTQQEDSAVYLCASSLVRGTGAEAFFGQGTRLTVV.